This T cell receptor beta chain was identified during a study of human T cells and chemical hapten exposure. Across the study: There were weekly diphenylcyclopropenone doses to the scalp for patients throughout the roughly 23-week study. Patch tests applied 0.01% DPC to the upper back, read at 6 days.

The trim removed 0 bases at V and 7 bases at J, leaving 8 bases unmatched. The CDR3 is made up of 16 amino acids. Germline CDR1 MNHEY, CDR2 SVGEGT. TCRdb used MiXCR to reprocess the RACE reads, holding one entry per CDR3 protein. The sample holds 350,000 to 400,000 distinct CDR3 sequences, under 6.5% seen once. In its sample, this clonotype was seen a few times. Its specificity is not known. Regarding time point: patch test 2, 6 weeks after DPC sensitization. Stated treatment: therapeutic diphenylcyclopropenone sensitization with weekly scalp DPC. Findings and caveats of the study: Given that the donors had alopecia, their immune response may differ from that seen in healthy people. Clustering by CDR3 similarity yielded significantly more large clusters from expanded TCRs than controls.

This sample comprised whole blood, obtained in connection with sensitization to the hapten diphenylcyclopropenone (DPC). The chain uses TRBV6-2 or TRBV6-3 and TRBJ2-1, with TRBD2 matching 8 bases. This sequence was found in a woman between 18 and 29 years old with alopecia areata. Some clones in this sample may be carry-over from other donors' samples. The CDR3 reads CASSYSSSGVVNEQFF. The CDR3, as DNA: TGTGCCAGCAGTTACTCGAGTAGCGGGGTGGTGAATGAGCAGTTCTTC.